The next 32 T cell receptor beta chains were all read from a single sample in a study of blood T cell repertoires in COVID-19. Profiling relied on immunoSEQ multiplex PCR, and the TCRdb table lists in-frame clones only, not all of them. The sample carries about 98,000 clones, about nine tenths recorded once. Input material: peripheral blood. The receptor set was obtained from a woman in her 50s with COVID-19, enrolled during active disease.

V and J are TRBV19 and TRBJ1-5; 9 bases are a match to TRBD1. Germline V lookup: CDR1 LNHDA, CDR2 SQIVND (reference sequence). V lost 4 bases to trimming and J lost 5 bases; unmatched junction nucleotides: 6. CDR3 length equals 15 residues. The chain's CDR3 is CASSSRDRVDQPQHF. CDR3 sequence (DNA): TGTGCCAGTAGTAGCCGGGACAGGGTGGATCAGCCCCAGCATTTT.

The genes are TRBV4-1 and TRBJ1-5, with 8 bases that match TRBD1. The CDR3 runs to 16 residues. V dropped 0 bases and J dropped 7; count of bases not matched to a gene: 8. Germline V gene lookup returns CDR1 MGHRA and CDR2 YSYEKL. The CDR3 sequence: CASSQDPDRGGQPQHF. The CDR3 nucleotides read TGCGCCAGCAGCCAAGATCCCGACAGGGGAGGGCAGCCCCAGCATTTT.

The V call is TRBV12-3 or TRBV12-4, the J call TRBJ2-7, with D possibly matching TRBD1 (6 bases). This CDR3 comprises 12 residues. V lost 5 bases and J 4 bases, leaving 9 bases between the germline ends. As DNA, the CDR3 is TGTGCCAGCAGTCAACAGGGTTACGAGCAGTACTTC. It translates to CASSQQGYEQYF.

The rearrangement uses TRBV6-1 and TRBJ2-7; no clear D. The V and J ends lost 2 bases and 4 bases respectively, with 9 bases between them. In germline, CDR1 is MNHNS, CDR2 SASEGT. This CDR3 is 13 amino acids long. The CDR3 DNA is TGTGCCAGCAGTGAATATTCCAGTTACGAGCAGTACGTC. Translation gives CASSEYSSYEQYV.

This chain uses TRBV5-1 with TRBJ1-1; possible D gene TRBD1, 5 bases. Germline V gene lookup returns CDR1 SGHRS and CDR2 YFSETQ. The CDR3 consists of 15 residues. Trimming removed 4 bases at V and 4 bases at J, with 17 bases between. CDR3 coding DNA: TGCGCCAGCAGCACAGAACAGGCGGGATTCACTGAAGCTTTCTTT. Encoded protein: CASSTEQAGFTEAFF. The whole variable domain, filled in from reference TRBV5-1 and TRBJ1-1, reads KAGVTQTPRYLIKTRGQQVTLSCSPISGHRSVSWYQQTPGQGLQFLFEYFSETQRNKGNFPGRFSGRQFSNSRSEMNVSTLELGDSALYLCASSTEQAGFTEAFFGQGTRLTVV.

The chain couples TRBV19 to TRBJ1-6; a weak D match, TRBD1 (5 bases). The germline gives CDR1 LNHDA, CDR2 SQIVND (reference sequence). The CDR3 is 17 amino acids. The V end lost 3 bases, the J end lost 0 bases, and 12 bases lay between the germline ends. This CDR3 reads CASSMNRPSSYNSPLHF. CDR3 bases: TGTGCCAGTAGTATGAACAGGCCGAGCTCCTATAATTCACCCCTCCACTTT.

This chain joins TRBV7-8 and TRBJ1-5, with 7 bases identical to TRBD1. J was trimmed by 9 bases and V by 0 bases; bases with no gene match: 2. Germline CDR1 SGHVS, CDR2 FQNEAQ. The CDR3 is 13 amino acids. CDR3 nucleotide sequence: TGTGCCAGCAGCTTAGCAGGGGGCCGGCCCCAGCATTTT. Translated: CASSLAGGRPQHF.

The CDR3 region has the DNA TGTGCCAGCAGTTACTCGCTCCTATCCTACGAGCAGTACGTC. Protein product: CASSYSLLSYEQYV. This chain joins TRBV6-6 and TRBJ2-7; D unresolved. The germline V and J ends were trimmed by 0 bases and 1 base, with 7 bases remaining between them. Germline-derived CDR1 and CDR2 are MNHNY and SVGAGI (reference sequence). This CDR3 has 14 residues.

The chain joins TRBV11-3 to TRBJ1-3; D is possibly TRBD1 (6 bases). There are 18 residues in the CDR3. Trimming removed 1 base from V and 5 bases from J, with 21 bases in between. The germline gives CDR1 SGHNT, CDR2 YENEEA. In nucleotides, the CDR3 is TGTGCCAGCAGCTTAGGAGGAGGACAGACCATCCCCCGAAACACCATATATTTT. It yields the protein CASSLGGGQTIPRNTIYF.

This clone was observed once. The chain uses TRBV7-9 and TRBJ2-7, with D possibly being TRBD2 (5 bases). V lost 5 bases and J 3 bases, leaving 14 bases between the germline ends. Germline V CDR1 and CDR2: SEHNR, FQNEAQ (reference sequence). The CDR3 is made up of 14 amino acids. The CDR3 nucleotides are TGTGCCAGCAGCCACGACTACTCTTTCTACGAGCAGTACTTC. Amino acids: CASSHDYSFYEQYF.

The chain has TRBV10-3 and TRBJ1-2, with 7 bases fitting TRBD1. Germline trimming cut 4 bases from V and 4 bases from J; bases unmatched to any gene: 9. This CDR3 comprises 15 residues. Germline-derived CDR1 and CDR2 are ENHRY and SYGVKD. CDR3: CAISVEGGAIYGYTF. CDR3 sequence (DNA): TGTGCCATCAGTGTAGAAGGGGGCGCGATCTATGGCTACACCTTC.

This chain connects TRBV30 to TRBJ1-3; D is uncertain. CDR3 length equals 14 residues. Germline V gives CDR1 GTSNPN, CDR2 SVGIG (reference sequence). The ends were cut back, 1 base at V and 1 base at J, with 8 bases in the middle. The CDR3 DNA sequence: TGTGCCTGGAGTGGAGAGGGATCTGGAAACACCATATATTTT. Amino acids: CAWSGEGSGNTIYF.

The V gene is TRBV6-1, the J gene TRBJ1-2, with D possibly being TRBD1 (6 bases). CDR3 length: 14 residues. Germline V gives CDR1 MNHNS, CDR2 SASEGT. Trimming pared 3 bases from V and 6 bases from J, leaving 14 bases between. The CDR3 DNA is TGTGCCAGCAGTGAGATGACAGGCCGAGATGGCTACACCTTC. Translated: CASSEMTGRDGYTF.

The chain is built from TRBV5-6 and TRBJ1-2; TRBD1 is a possible D gene (6 bases). Germline CDR1 reads SGHDT; CDR2 reads YYEEEE. This CDR3 has 15 amino acids. Trimming took 4 bases from V and 8 from J, leaving 21 bases between them. The CDR3 DNA reads TGTGCCAGCAGCGACCCGGACAGAGGACTAGAGGGCTACACCTTC. Translation: CASSDPDRGLEGYTF.

The chain links TRBV13 to TRBJ1-2; D remains unclear. CDR1 is PRHDT, CDR2 FYEKMQ, per germline (reference sequence). The length of the CDR3 is 11 residues. V was cut by 0 bases and J by 7 bases, with 3 bases left in between. DNA of the CDR3: TGTGCCAGCAGCTTAGGGAGTGGCTACACCTTC. Protein product: CASSLGSGYTF.

The chain combines TRBV11-2 with TRBJ1-1; possibly TRBD1 for D (5 bases). From germline, CDR1 is SGHAT and CDR2 FQNNGV. The CDR3 extends over 13 amino acids. With 4 bases removed from V and 8 bases from J, the gap between germline ends came to 14 bases. CDR3 sequence (DNA): TGTGCCAGCAGCTCAATGGCCTGGGGCGAAGCTTTCTTT. It yields the protein CASSSMAWGEAFF.

This chain joins TRBV5-5 and TRBJ2-5; D unclear. The V end was cut by 3 bases, the J end by 4 bases, with 4 bases between. This CDR3 has 11 residues. Germline CDR1 SGHKS, CDR2 YYEKEE (reference sequence). The CDR3 DNA reads as TGTGCCAGCAGCTCAGGAGAGACCCAGTACTTC. Amino acids: CASSSGETQYF.

The chain links TRBV21-1 to TRBJ2-7; TRBD1 is taken as the D call from the table, unchecked against the DNA. TRBV21-1 is tagged as a pseudogene. The CDR3 length is 14 residues. CDR3 loop: CASRTPQPNYEQYV. CDR3 coding DNA: TGTGCCAGCAGGACACCACAGCCAAACTACGAGCAGTACGTC.

V usage is TRBV29-1 and J usage is TRBJ2-7; 9 positions agree with TRBD1. V was pared by 3 bases and J by 5 bases, with 8 bases of the junction left unmatched. The CDR3 is 14 residues long. Germline-derived CDR1 and CDR2 are SQVTM and ANQGSEA. CDR3 in DNA: TGCAGCGTTGAGGGTGGGACAGGGAGGAACGAGCAGTACTTC. It codes for CSVEGGTGRNEQYF.

The chain is built from TRBV19 and TRBJ1-5; TRBD1 is a possible D gene (5 bases). The ends were cut back, 6 bases at V and 0 bases at J, with 12 bases in the middle. Germline loops: CDR1 LNHDA, CDR2 SQIVND (reference sequence). The CDR3 is made up of 15 amino acids. CDR3 bases: TGTGCCAGTAGCATGGGGACTTCTAGCAATCAGCCCCAGCATTTT. Protein: CASSMGTSSNQPQHF.

This chain uses TRBV11-2 with TRBJ2-1; unclear D gene. Germline values: CDR1 SGHAT, CDR2 FQNNGV. The CDR3 is 13 amino acids. V dropped 0 bases and J dropped 11 bases, with 11 bases sitting between them. CDR3 in amino acids: CASSLERQAKQFF. The CDR3 region has the DNA TGTGCCAGCAGCTTAGAAAGGCAGGCCAAGCAGTTCTTC.

The chain links TRBV28 to TRBJ2-3; 9 nucleotides match TRBD1. CDR1 is MDHEN and CDR2 is SYDVKM in the germline V gene. J lost 3 bases, V lost 4 bases, and 11 bases had no gene match. The CDR3 is 17 residues long. CDR3 protein: CASSSTPDRGRTDTQYF. In DNA form, the CDR3 reads TGTGCCAGCAGTTCAACTCCCGACAGGGGGAGAACAGATACGCAGTATTTT.

This rearrangement joins TRBV12-5 to TRBJ2-2; D is possibly TRBD2 (6 bases). The CDR3 has 14 residues. The germline gives CDR1 LGHNT, CDR2 FRNRAP. V shed 2 bases and J shed 6 bases, with 10 bases lying between them. CDR3 sequence reads: CASGLTGTPGELFF. CDR3 DNA sequence: TGTGCTAGTGGTTTGACCGGGACTCCCGGGGAGCTGTTTTTT.

The chain links TRBV30 to TRBJ1-5, with a tentative D call TRBD1 (6 bases). The CDR3 totals 15 residues. Germline V gene data show CDR1 as GTSNPN and CDR2 as SVGIG (reference sequence). V dropped 1 base and J dropped 7 bases, with 17 bases sitting between them. The CDR3 DNA follows: TGTGCCTGGAGTGCCGGGACACAGGGAGCACAGCCCCAGCATTTT. Protein sequence: CAWSAGTQGAQPQHF.

This CDR3 reads CASSVEPGGYGELFF. DNA for the CDR3: TGTGCCAGCAGCGTAGAACCCGGGGGATACGGGGAGCTGTTTTTT. V usage is TRBV9 and J usage is TRBJ2-2; D is possibly TRBD2 (6 bases). Germline lookup yields CDR1 SGDLS and CDR2 YYNGEE. This CDR3 is built from 15 residues. V shed 0 bases and J shed 7 bases, with 13 bases lying between them.

The chain recombines TRBV11-2 with TRBJ1-6, with a weak D call TRBD1 (6 bases). This CDR3 is 13 amino acids long. V lost 2 bases, J lost 9 bases, and 8 bases lay in between. Germline V gives CDR1 SGHAT, CDR2 FQNNGV. The CDR3 spells CASSLTGRSPLHF. The DNA of the CDR3 is TGTGCCAGCAGCTTAACAGGGCGTTCACCCCTCCACTTT.

Here the CDR3 DNA reads TGTGCCAGCGATAAAAGCGGGGGATACAATGAGCAGTTCTTC. This encodes CASDKSGGYNEQFF. V is TRBV7-9 and J is TRBJ2-1; 8 bases map to TRBD2. This CDR3 is built from 14 residues. V was pared by 8 bases and J by 4 bases, with 7 bases of the junction left unmatched. The V gene's germline CDR1 is SEHNR and CDR2 FQNEAQ (reference sequence).

This clone was counted once. The rearrangement joins TRBV28 to TRBJ1-2; D is undetermined. Trimming left V 3 bases short and J 2 bases short, with 7 bases between. Per germline, CDR1 MDHEN and CDR2 SYDVKM. CDR3 length equals 13 residues. CDR3 amino acids: CASSLSVNYGYTF. The CDR3 DNA follows: TGTGCCAGCAGTTTGTCGGTCAACTATGGCTACACCTTC.

The chain has TRBV23-1 and TRBJ2-3, with 8 positions matching TRBD2. TRBV23-1 is given ORF status, its function remaining uncertain. V dropped 3 bases and J dropped 2; count of bases not matched to a gene: 13. This CDR3 is 18 amino acids long. The CDR3 loop reads CASSQVVGKRGLTDTQYF. The DNA of the CDR3 is TGCGCCAGCAGTCAGGTGGTAGGTAAGCGGGGGCTCACAGATACGCAGTATTTT.

The gene calls are TRBV5-1 and TRBJ2-1, with TRBD2 identical over 7 bases. With V trimmed by 3 bases and J by 3 bases, 6 bases remained unmatched. The CDR3 is 15 residues long. Germline lookup yields CDR1 SGHRS and CDR2 YFSETQ. The CDR3 nucleotides read TGCGCCAGCAGCTCCGGCCTAGCGGTCTACAATGAGCAGTTCTTC. Translated: CASSSGLAVYNEQFF. Based on the CDR3 plus reference TRBV5-1 and TRBJ2-1, the full variable domain is KAGVTQTPRYLIKTRGQQVTLSCSPISGHRSVSWYQQTPGQGLQFLFEYFSETQRNKGNFPGRFSGRQFSNSRSEMNVSTLELGDSALYLCASSSGLAVYNEQFFGPGTRLTVL.

V is TRBV4-1 and J is TRBJ1-4; unclear D gene. CDR3 length equals 16 residues. V dropped 1 base and J dropped 5 bases, with 14 bases sitting between them. Per germline, CDR1 MGHRA and CDR2 YSYEKL. The DNA for the CDR3 is TGCGCCAGCAGCCAAGGAGGTGGGAGACCCAATGAAAAACTGTTTTTT. It encodes CASSQGGGRPNEKLFF.

The rearrangement uses TRBV9 and TRBJ2-5, with D possibly TRBD2 on 7 matching bases. This CDR3 is built from 15 residues. Trimming shortened V by 2 bases and J by 4 bases, and 15 bases separated the two germline ends. Germline values: CDR1 SGDLS, CDR2 YYNGEE. CDR3 amino acids: CASSVGGGALETQYF. The CDR3 DNA follows: TGTGCCAGCAGCGTTGGAGGGGGGGCCTTAGAGACCCAGTACTTC. Full variable domain (outside the CDR3, taken from reference TRBV9 and TRBJ2-5): DSGVTQTPKHLITATGQRVTLRCSPRSGDLSVYWYQQSLDQGLQFLIQYYNGEERAKGNILERFSAQQFPDLHSELNLSSLELGDSALYFCASSVGGGALETQYFGPGTRLLVL.